The 21 T cell receptor beta chains below come from one sample, sequenced in a study of early T cells in non-severe SARS-CoV-2 infection (dated by TCRdb to about 2021). The protocol used for the library was 5' RACE. The instrument given in TCRdb is NextSeq 500. In TCRdb, the public reads were trimmed at Q25 with fastp and aligned with MiXCR, with productive beta chains retained. Entries that share a CDR3 protein sequence are merged under the most common genes and DNA. Here the sample has 26,000 or so distinct CDR3 sequences; approximately 5.1% occur a single time. The ten largest account for under 5% of the sample. The sequencing input was whole blood. Source of these receptors: an adult who was a healthcare worker with PCR-confirmed SARS-CoV-2 infection or an uninfected control (not recorded which).

In this sample, this clonotype turned up a few times. The gene calls are TRBV9 and TRBJ2-3; D may correspond to TRBD1 or TRBD2 (5 bases each). Per germline, CDR1 SGDLS and CDR2 YYNGEE. The ends were cut back, 2 bases at V and 3 bases at J, with 7 bases in the middle. The CDR3 sequence is 13 residues long. Here the CDR3 reads CASSVGDTDTQYF. In DNA form, the CDR3 reads TGTGCCAGCAGCGTGGGGGATACAGATACGCAGTATTTT.

This clonotype occurred many times. The genes are TRBV7-9 and TRBJ1-1; D gene ambiguous. CDR1 is SEHNR and CDR2 is FQNEAQ in the germline V gene (reference sequence). The CDR3 spans 16 residues. Trimming took off 2 bases at V and 5 bases at J, with 18 bases between the two ends. The CDR3 DNA sequence: TGTGCCAGCAGCTTATCCGTGGGGAGAGGATGGACTGAAGCTTTCTTT. It specifies CASSLSVGRGWTEAFF.

The chain employs TRBV19 and TRBJ2-7; perhaps TRBD1 as D (6 bases). Trimming shortened V by 0 bases and J by 3 bases, and 9 bases separated the two germline ends. Germline CDR1 is LNHDA and CDR2 is SQIVND (reference sequence). There are 14 residues in the CDR3. The CDR3: CASSIEGASYEQYF. The CDR3, as DNA: TGTGCCAGTAGTATAGAGGGGGCAAGCTACGAGCAGTACTTC.

This clonotype has just a few counts. The chain couples TRBV6-5 to TRBJ2-3, with TRBD1 identical over 9 bases. There are 15 residues in the CDR3. CDR1 MNHEY and CDR2 SVGAGI come from the germline V gene. V lost 6 bases and J lost 2; bases outside the gene matches: 6. CDR3 bases: TGTGCCAGCAGGTCCGGGACAGGGAACACAGATACGCAGTATTTT. Encoded protein: CASRSGTGNTDTQYF.

This clonotype was picked up a small number of times. The V call is TRBV20-1, the J call TRBJ1-3, with D unresolved. Trimming removed 0 bases at V and 4 bases at J, with 7 bases between. The CDR3 covers 13 residues. Germline values: CDR1 DFQATT, CDR2 SNEGSKA (reference sequence). The CDR3, as DNA: TGCAGTGCTAGAGATCTCAGCGGAAACACCATATATTTT. Translated: CSARDLSGNTIYF.

The rearrangement links TRBV5-5 to TRBJ1-4; tentative D call: TRBD1 (5 bases). V gave up 4 bases and J gave up 3 bases, with 10 bases separating them. Germline lookup yields CDR1 SGHKS and CDR2 YYEKEE (reference sequence). This CDR3 spans 14 amino acids. The CDR3 reads CASSRGKANEKLFF. CDR3 coding DNA: TGTGCCAGCAGCCGGGGGAAAGCTAATGAAAAACTGTTTTTT. The whole variable domain, filled in from reference TRBV5-5 and TRBJ1-4, reads DAGVTQSPTHLIKTRGQQVTLRCSPISGHKSVSWYQQVLGQGPQFIFQYYEKEERGRGNFPDRFSARQFPNYSSELNVNALLLGDSALYLCASSRGKANEKLFFGSGTQLSVL.

The rearrangement joins TRBV5-1 to TRBJ2-2; 7 bases match TRBD1. The CDR3 covers 16 residues. Germline trimming cut 4 bases from V and 1 base from J; bases unmatched to any gene: 7. Germline CDR1 SGHRS, CDR2 YFSETQ. CDR3 loop: CASSITGTENTGELFF. The DNA for the CDR3 is TGCGCCAGCAGCATTACCGGGACAGAGAACACCGGGGAGCTGTTTTTT.

This clonotype was seen only a few times. The chain employs TRBV6-2 or TRBV6-3 and TRBJ1-1; 8 bases are shared with TRBD1. This CDR3 has 15 amino acids. Trimming cost V 4 bases and J 3 bases; bases outside gene matches: 7. CDR1 is MNHEY and CDR2 is SVGEGT in the germline V gene. The CDR3 nucleotides read TGTGCCAGCAGTTCGGACAGGGCGGTTTACACTGAAGCTTTCTTT. Amino acids: CASSSDRAVYTEAFF.

This clonotype was recorded at least ten times. This chain connects TRBV6-4 to TRBJ2-2, with TRBD2 matching 7 bases. Germline V CDR1 and CDR2: MRHNA, SNTAGT. The CDR3 totals 16 residues. V lost 2 bases and J lost 4; bases outside the gene matches: 7. The CDR3 here is CASSDGASGPTGELFF. The CDR3 DNA sequence: TGTGCCAGCAGTGACGGGGCTAGCGGTCCCACCGGGGAGCTGTTTTTT.

The sample holds many counts of this clonotype. The chain is built from TRBV7-9 and TRBJ2-4; a weak D match, TRBD2 (6 bases). The CDR3 totals 18 residues. Trimming pared 5 bases from V and 0 bases from J, leaving 20 bases between. Germline V gene sequence: CDR1 SEHNR, CDR2 FQNEAQ (reference sequence). The CDR3 nucleotides are TGTGCCAGCAGCCCAACCACCGGCGGGGCCTTAGCCAAAAACATTCAGTACTTC. This gives the protein CASSPTTGGALAKNIQYF.

This clonotype was observed many times. The chain combines TRBV5-1 with TRBJ2-1; TRBD2 aligns across 11 bases. V trimming: 4 bases; J trimming: 0 bases; junction bases outside the gene matches: 3. The germline CDR1 and CDR2 sequences are SGHRS and YFSETQ. The CDR3 runs 16 residues. CDR3 sequence: CASSATSGGSYNEQFF. The DNA for the CDR3 is TGCGCCAGCAGCGCAACTAGCGGGGGCTCCTACAATGAGCAGTTCTTC.

This rearrangement joins TRBV7-2 to TRBJ1-6, with a tentative D call TRBD1 (6 bases). From germline, CDR1 is SGHTA and CDR2 FQGNSA. This CDR3 has 17 amino acids. V lost 4 bases to trimming and J lost 7 bases, with 20 bases between them. DNA for the CDR3: TGTGCCAGCAGCTCCTATTCTGGGGGGGCTGGGAATTCACCCCTCCACTTT. The encoded protein is CASSSYSGGAGNSPLHF.

This clonotype was found many times. The chain has TRBV5-7 and TRBJ1-6; weak D call: TRBD1 (5 bases). TRBV5-7 is an ORF, and what it does is uncertain. The CDR3 loop spans 16 amino acids. Trimming shortened V by 4 bases and J by 10 bases, and 21 bases separated the two germline ends. The CDR3 sequence is CASSALNRRVCSPLHF. CDR3 DNA sequence: TGTGCCAGCAGCGCCTTGAACCGCAGGGTATGCTCACCCCTCCACTTT.

This clonotype was detected ten times or more. CDR3: CASSLQERNSPLHF. The CDR3 DNA follows: TGCGCCAGCAGCTTGCAAGAACGTAATTCACCCCTCCACTTT. The gene calls are TRBV5-1 and TRBJ1-6; D not certain. V lost 1 base to trimming and J lost 6 bases, with 8 bases between them. Germline loops: CDR1 SGHRS, CDR2 YFSETQ. The CDR3 runs to 14 residues.

This clonotype appeared many times. The J gene is TRBJ2-1, the V gene TRBV20-1; 8 bases are a match to TRBD2. The ends lost 3 bases at V and 8 bases at J; junction bases unmatched: 6. The CDR3 is 13 residues long. Per the germline V gene, CDR1 is DFQATT and CDR2 is SNEGSKA (reference sequence). The CDR3 protein is CSARGLAGDEQFF. DNA for the CDR3: TGCAGTGCTAGGGGGCTAGCGGGCGATGAGCAGTTCTTC.

This clonotype occurred many times. The chain links TRBV7-2 to TRBJ2-1, with 9 bases matching TRBD2. The trim removed 3 bases at V and 8 bases at J, leaving 5 bases unmatched. CDR3 length: 14 amino acids. CDR1 is SGHTA and CDR2 is FQGNSA in the germline V gene. The DNA for the CDR3 is TGTGCCAGCAGCTTGCGGGGGGGGCAGGATGAGCAGTTCTTC. It specifies CASSLRGGQDEQFF.

This clonotype was picked up many times. J is TRBJ1-6 and V is TRBV6-1; D gene ambiguous. Germline V gives CDR1 MNHNS, CDR2 SASEGT. The V end lost 3 bases, the J end lost 0 bases, and 9 bases lay between the germline ends. The CDR3 extends over 16 amino acids. In nucleotides, the CDR3 is TGTGCCAGCAGTGACCCACCCAACTCCTATAATTCACCCCTCCACTTT. Protein: CASSDPPNSYNSPLHF.

This clonotype was seen ten or more times. The chain links TRBV7-3 to TRBJ2-5; no firm D call. Germline V gives CDR1 SGHTA, CDR2 FQGTGA. The CDR3 runs to 9 residues. This CDR3 reads CDPQETQYF. The CDR3 DNA is TGTGACCCCCAGGAGACCCAGTACTTC. Full variable domain (missing parts from reference TRBV7-3 and TRBJ2-5): GAGVSQTPSNKVTEKGKYVELRCDPISGHTALYWYRQSLGQGPEFLIYFQGTGAADDSGLPNDRFFAVRPEGSVSTLKIQRTERGDSAVYLCDPQETQYFGPGTRLLVL.

The sample holds a few counts of this clonotype. The chain has TRBV10-3 and TRBJ2-7; D is possibly TRBD2 (6 bases). The CDR3 spans 13 residues. CDR1 and CDR2 (germline): ENHRY, SYGVKD. V shed 2 bases and J shed 6 bases, with 11 bases lying between them. In DNA, the CDR3 is TGTGCCATCAGTGAGGGCGGGGACCTCGAGCAGTACTTC. It translates to CAISEGGDLEQYF.

This clonotype was seen a handful of times. A read error may explain this, as a much larger clone is one base away. CDR3 sequence (DNA): TGTGCCAACAGTTTAATAGCGGGGGGCCCGTTGCAGTTCTTC. This translates into CANSLIAGGPLQFF. This chain uses TRBV27 with TRBJ2-1; 10 nucleotides align to TRBD2. The CDR3 contains 14 residues. The germline V gene encodes CDR1 MNHEY and CDR2 SMNVEV (reference sequence).

By share, this clonotype ranks as medium-sized. The chain links TRBV7-6 to TRBJ1-2, with TRBD1 as a possible D gene (6 bases). Germline loops: CDR1 SGHVS, CDR2 FNYEAQ. This CDR3 has 12 amino acids. Trimming shortened V by 4 bases and J by 8 bases, and 11 bases separated the two germline ends. This chain's CDR3 is CASSSTTGGYTF. CDR3 nucleotide sequence: TGTGCCAGCAGCTCCACCACAGGGGGCTACACCTTC. Filled out from reference TRBV7-6 and TRBJ1-2, the complete variable domain reads GAGVSQSPRYKVTKRGQDVALRCDPISGHVSLYWYRQALGQGPEFLTYFNYEAQQDKSGLPNDRFSAERPEGSISTLTIQRTEQRDSAMYRCASSSTTGGYTFGSGTRLTVV.